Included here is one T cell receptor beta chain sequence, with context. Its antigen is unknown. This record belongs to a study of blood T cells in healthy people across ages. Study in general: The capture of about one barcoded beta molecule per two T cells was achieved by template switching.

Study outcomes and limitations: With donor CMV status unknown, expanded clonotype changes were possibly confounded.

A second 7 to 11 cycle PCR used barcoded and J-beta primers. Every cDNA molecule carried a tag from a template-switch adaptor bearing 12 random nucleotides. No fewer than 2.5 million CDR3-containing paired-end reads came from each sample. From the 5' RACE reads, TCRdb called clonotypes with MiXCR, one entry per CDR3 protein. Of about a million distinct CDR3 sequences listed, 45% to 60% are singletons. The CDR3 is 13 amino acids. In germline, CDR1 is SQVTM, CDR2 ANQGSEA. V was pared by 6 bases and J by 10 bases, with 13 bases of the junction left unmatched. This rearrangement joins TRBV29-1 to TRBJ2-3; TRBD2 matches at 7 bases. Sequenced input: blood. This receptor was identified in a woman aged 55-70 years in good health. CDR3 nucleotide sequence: TGCAGCGTGGTCCTAGCGGCTCAGTCTGCGCAGTATTTT. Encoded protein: CSVVLAAQSAQYF.